The 20 T cell receptor beta chains below were found in one sample sequenced in a study of technical replicates of blood from a handful of donors. Here immunoSEQ multiplex PCR was the method, and the copy in TCRdb shows in-frame clones only, minus some. The sample carries under 100,000 clones, approximately 94% recorded once. Input material: T cells isolated from PBMCs. These receptors came from a human donor in good health.

V gene TRBV1 combines with J gene TRBJ2-7; TRBD1, the table's D call, was not compared with the DNA. TRBV1 is designated a pseudogene. The CDR3 length is 19 residues. CDR3 in amino acids: CTSSQDNCLKGQSSYEQYF. The CDR3 DNA sequence: TGCACCAGCAGCCAAGATAATTGTTTGAAGGGACAGAGCTCCTACGAGCAGTACTTC.

The V call is TRBV6-1, the J call TRBJ2-1; TRBD2 might be the D (5 bases). With 7 bases removed from V and 13 bases from J, the gap between germline ends came to 20 bases. The CDR3 sequence is 13 residues long. Germline V gene lookup returns CDR1 MNHNS and CDR2 SASEGT. The CDR3 nucleotides read TGTGCCAGCACCGAAGGAGATAGCGTAAACCAGTTCTTC. This gives the protein CASTEGDSVNQFF.

The chain carries TRBV29-1 and TRBJ1-1; 8 bases are shared with TRBD1. This CDR3 spans 13 amino acids. With 5 bases clipped from V and 3 bases from J, the junction kept 5 bases outside the gene matches. Germline CDR1 reads SQVTM; CDR2 reads ANQGSEA. The CDR3 DNA reads as TGCAGCGTTATGACAGGGGAGTACACTGAAGCTTTCTTT. Its translation: CSVMTGEYTEAFF.

The chain is built from TRBV9 and TRBJ2-7; D may be TRBD2 (7 bases). This CDR3 contains 14 residues. V lost 5 bases and J 2 bases, leaving 14 bases between the germline ends. The V gene's germline CDR1 is SGDLS and CDR2 YYNGEE. This CDR3 reads CASSPGGQPYEQYF. In DNA form, the CDR3 reads TGTGCCAGCAGTCCGGGGGGCCAACCCTACGAGCAGTACTTC. Based on the CDR3 plus reference TRBV9 and TRBJ2-7, the full variable domain is DSGVTQTPKHLITATGQRVTLRCSPRSGDLSVYWYQQSLDQGLQFLIQYYNGEERAKGNILERFSAQQFPDLHSELNLSSLELGDSALYFCASSPGGQPYEQYFGPGTRLTVT.

The CDR3 nucleotides read TGTGCCAGCAGCTTAGTTACAGGGGAGTCGACTGAAGCTTTCTTT. Protein product: CASSLVTGESTEAFF. This chain uses TRBV7-9 with TRBJ1-1; TRBD1 agrees at 7 bases. CDR1 and CDR2 (germline): SEHNR, FQNEAQ (reference sequence). CDR3 size: 15 residues. After removal of 1 base from V and 5 bases from J, the junction contained 7 bases not matched to a gene.

This chain connects TRBV6-1 to TRBJ2-7; 8 bases align to TRBD1. V lost 2 bases and J lost 8; bases outside the gene matches: 8. Germline V gene sequence: CDR1 MNHNS, CDR2 SASEGT. The CDR3 is 14 residues long. The CDR3 loop reads CASSETGQGRKQYF. In DNA form, the CDR3 reads TGTGCCAGCAGTGAAACAGGACAGGGCCGAAAGCAGTACTTC.

This sequence joins TRBV2 and TRBJ2-3; weak D call: TRBD2 (5 bases). Germline assignment: CDR1 SNHLY and CDR2 FYNNEI. The germline V and J ends were trimmed by 3 bases and 5 bases, with 15 bases remaining between them. The CDR3 is 15 amino acids. CDR3 protein: CASSDEGDWGDTQYF. CDR3 DNA: TGTGCCAGCAGTGATGAGGGAGATTGGGGAGATACGCAGTATTTT.

The chain couples TRBV6-1 to TRBJ2-5; no clear D. The CDR3 is 16 residues long. V dropped 3 bases and J dropped 5 bases, with 19 bases sitting between them. Germline V lookup: CDR1 MNHNS, CDR2 SASEGT. CDR3 sequence (DNA): TGTGCCAGCAGTGAGCTGGCGGTAAGCTTTTGGGAGACCCAGTACTTC. As protein: CASSELAVSFWETQYF.

The rearrangement links TRBV5-1 to TRBJ2-7; D remains unclear. V was pared by 0 bases and J by 2 bases, with 18 bases between. CDR1 is SGHRS, CDR2 YFSETQ, per germline. The CDR3 totals 17 residues. The CDR3 region is CASSLASRRLSAYEQYF. The CDR3 DNA follows: TGCGCCAGCAGCTTGGCCAGCCGGCGGTTGTCGGCCTACGAGCAGTACTTC.

This chain joins TRBV7-6 and TRBJ2-7; maybe TRBD2 (6 bases). The CDR3 is 15 amino acids. The V gene's germline CDR1 is SGHVS and CDR2 FNYEAQ. Trimming removed 4 bases from V and 0 bases from J, with 13 bases in between. The chain's CDR3 is CASSSLGGNSYEQYF. The DNA for the CDR3 is TGTGCCAGCAGCTCACTGGGCGGGAACTCCTACGAGCAGTACTTC.

The chain combines TRBV4-1 with TRBJ1-1, with 10 bases that match TRBD1. The junction had 11 bases not matched to a gene; V was cut back by 4 bases and J by 6 bases. Germline V gene sequence: CDR1 MGHRA, CDR2 YSYEKL. This CDR3 has 16 amino acids. The CDR3 reads CASSLGQGGRRAEAFF. CDR3 nucleotide sequence: TGCGCCAGCAGCCTCGGACAGGGGGGGCGGCGAGCTGAAGCTTTCTTT.

In DNA form, the CDR3 reads TGCGCCAGCAGCTTGGCCCCGGGACTAGGGGACAATGAGCAGTTCTTC. Translating gives CASSLAPGLGDNEQFF. This chain links TRBV5-1 with TRBJ2-1, with TRBD2 identical over 8 bases. Losses at the gene ends were 0 bases for V and 5 bases for J; bases not matched to a gene: 7. The CDR3 length is 16 residues. Germline-derived CDR1 and CDR2 are SGHRS and YFSETQ.

This chain joins TRBV5-1 and TRBJ2-7; 9 bases align to TRBD2. V was pared by 0 bases and J by 5 bases, with 9 bases of the junction left unmatched. Germline values: CDR1 SGHRS, CDR2 YFSETQ. The CDR3 sequence is 16 residues long. As DNA, the CDR3 is TGCGCCAGCAGCTTGGCGGTAGCGGGGGCGACGGACGAGCAGTACTTC. This translates into CASSLAVAGATDEQYF. The whole variable domain, remainder taken from reference TRBV5-1 and TRBJ2-7, is KAGVTQTPRYLIKTRGQQVTLSCSPISGHRSVSWYQQTPGQGLQFLFEYFSETQRNKGNFPGRFSGRQFSNSRSEMNVSTLELGDSALYLCASSLAVAGATDEQYFGPGTRLTVT.

The V gene is TRBV5-6, the J gene TRBJ2-7; 7 bases map to TRBD2. Germline lookup yields CDR1 SGHDT and CDR2 YYEEEE. Germline trimming cut 2 bases from V and 2 bases from J; bases unmatched to any gene: 4. The CDR3 runs to 14 residues. CDR3: CASSLTGRTYEQYF. The CDR3 DNA is TGTGCCAGCAGCTTAACCGGGAGGACCTACGAGCAGTACTTC.

This clone occurred once. V usage is TRBV5-4 and J usage is TRBJ2-7; 7 bases line up with TRBD2. V lost 5 bases to trimming and J lost 4 bases; unmatched junction nucleotides: 9. This CDR3 contains 14 residues. The V gene's germline CDR1 is SGHNT and CDR2 YYREEE (reference sequence). CDR3 region: CASRNSGTGYEQYF. The CDR3, as DNA: TGTGCCAGCAGGAACAGCGGGACGGGGTACGAGCAGTACTTC.

The genes are TRBV11-2 and TRBJ2-3; the D gene is possibly TRBD2 (6 bases). This CDR3 contains 14 residues. Germline values: CDR1 SGHAT, CDR2 FQNNGV. V lost 8 bases, J lost 4 bases, and 16 bases lay in between. CDR3 sequence reads: CASGQPPGADTQYF. CDR3 DNA sequence: TGTGCCAGCGGCCAACCACCGGGGGCAGATACGCAGTATTTT.

The CDR3 coding sequence is TGTGCCAGCAGTAGGGGGACTAGCGGCTCCTACGAGCAGTACTTC. Protein sequence: CASSRGTSGSYEQYF. The chain has TRBV27 and TRBJ2-7, with TRBD2 matching 11 bases. V shed 5 bases, J shed 0 bases, and the junction held 3 bases outside the gene matches. The CDR3 consists of 15 residues. Looked up from germline, CDR1 is MNHEY and CDR2 is SMNVEV (reference sequence).

CDR3: CASSFIPTGATGELFF. The DNA of the CDR3 is TGTGCCAGCAGCTTTATTCCGACAGGGGCCACCGGGGAGCTGTTTTTT. This sequence joins TRBV7-2 and TRBJ2-2, with 8 bases fitting TRBD1. CDR3 size: 16 residues. Trimming took 3 bases from V and 4 from J; bases not matched to a gene: 7. The germline V gene has CDR1 SGHTA and CDR2 FQGNSA.

The chain joins TRBV12-5 to TRBJ2-1; TRBD2 might be the D (6 bases). V lost 6 bases, J lost 6 bases, and 21 bases lay in between. This CDR3 has 16 amino acids. Germline values: CDR1 LGHNT, CDR2 FRNRAP. The DNA of the CDR3 is TGTGCTAGTGGGTCAGTTATCGGCGGGGCGGGCAATGAGCAGTTCTTC. Its translation: CASGSVIGGAGNEQFF.

The gene calls are TRBV29-1 and TRBJ2-5; TRBD2 matches 7 bases. This CDR3 comprises 14 residues. The germline gives CDR1 SQVTM, CDR2 ANQGSEA. Trimming cost V 6 bases and J 1 base; bases outside gene matches: 8. CDR3 amino acids: CSVDKSGAQETQYF. In DNA form, the CDR3 reads TGCAGCGTCGATAAAAGCGGGGCCCAAGAGACCCAGTACTTC.